The 24 T cell receptor beta chains listed next were all sequenced from one sample in a study of T-cell reconstitution after alpha-beta-depleted transplantation in children. A library of TCRbeta sequences, prepared with unique molecular identifiers, was generated. Using its own MiXCR run on the PCR reads, TCRdb lists one record per CDR3 protein. The sample includes about 200,000 distinct CDR3 sequences, 6.3% of them seen just once. The source was PBMCs, collected before TCRalphabeta/CD19-depleted stem cell transplant. These receptors all come from a girl under three years old with combined immunodeficiency, due to receive a stem cell transplant.

This clonotype was observed at least ten times. The V call is TRBV20-1, the J call TRBJ1-2, with a possible D match to TRBD1 (5 bases). V gave up 4 bases and J gave up 6 bases, with 18 bases separating them. The CDR3 length is 14 residues. Germline V gene data show CDR1 as DFQATT and CDR2 as SNEGSKA (reference sequence). The CDR3 DNA sequence: TGCAGTGCTATTTCCAGGGTTCTATTGGATGGCTACACCTTC. Translated: CSAISRVLLDGYTF.

The table lists this clonotype with many counts. This chain connects TRBV6-5 to TRBJ2-3, with D possibly TRBD1 on 5 matching bases. V dropped 3 bases and J dropped 6 bases, with 13 bases sitting between them. Germline V gives CDR1 MNHEY, CDR2 SVGAGI. This CDR3 region has 14 residues. CDR3 loop: CASSYIGAGDTQYF. The DNA for the CDR3 is TGTGCCAGCAGTTATATAGGGGCCGGGGATACGCAGTATTTT.

This clonotype was counted at least ten times. CDR3 protein: CASSRVRETQYF. The CDR3 nucleotides are TGTGCCAGCAGCAGGGTTCGGGAGACCCAGTACTTC. The chain is built from TRBV7-9 and TRBJ2-5, with no clear D. The CDR3 covers 12 residues. V was pared by 5 bases and J by 5 bases, with 9 bases between. Germline V CDR1 and CDR2: SEHNR, FQNEAQ (reference sequence).

This clonotype was recorded many times. The genes are TRBV27 and TRBJ1-5, with D unclear. This CDR3 comprises 14 residues. Deletions cut 1 base from V and 5 bases from J, with 9 bases between. Germline V gene data show CDR1 as MNHEY and CDR2 as SMNVEV (reference sequence). The chain's CDR3 is CASSLYGRDQPQHF. Here the CDR3 DNA reads TGTGCCAGCAGTTTATACGGGAGGGATCAGCCCCAGCATTTT.

This clonotype has a count of ten or more. The gene calls are TRBV12-3 or TRBV12-4 and TRBJ2-1; the match to TRBD2 covers 7 bases. This CDR3 comprises 15 residues. With V trimmed by 4 bases and J by 6 bases, 9 bases remained unmatched. Written as DNA, the CDR3 is TGTGCCAGCAGTTCACCACAGCGGGGAGCCAATGAGCAGTTCTTC. Translation: CASSSPQRGANEQFF.

This clonotype showed up many times. This rearrangement joins TRBV28 to TRBJ1-1, with a possible D match to TRBD1 (6 bases). The CDR3 is 15 residues long. Germline-derived CDR1 and CDR2 are MDHEN and SYDVKM. The germline V and J ends were trimmed by 5 bases and 1 base, with 14 bases remaining between them. The CDR3 bases are TGTGCCAGCAGTATACCTGGACAGAGGAACACTGAAGCTTTCTTT. Residues: CASSIPGQRNTEAFF.

Ten or more counts support this clonotype. This chain joins TRBV6-5 and TRBJ2-1; 12 bases agree with TRBD2. Trimming at V came to 0 bases and at J to 8 bases, leaving 11 bases not matched to a gene. Germline CDR1 is MNHEY and CDR2 is SVGAGI. This CDR3 contains 18 residues. This chain's CDR3 is CASSYSVLAGGPGYEQFF. DNA for the CDR3: TGTGCCAGCAGTTACTCGGTGCTAGCGGGAGGGCCGGGCTATGAGCAGTTCTTC.

The chain uses TRBV11-2 and TRBJ2-2, with TRBD2 matching 12 bases. Germline V gene data show CDR1 as SGHAT and CDR2 as FQNNGV. The V segment lost 5 bases and the J segment 2 bases; nucleotides outside the gene matches: 6. The CDR3 runs to 17 residues. The CDR3 bases are TGTGCCAGCAGCCCGGGACTAGCGGGTGTAAACACCGGGGAGCTGTTTTTT. Residues: CASSPGLAGVNTGELFF.

This clonotype was counted many times. The J gene is TRBJ2-7, the V gene TRBV7-9; 8 positions match TRBD1. The V and J ends lost 6 bases and 4 bases, in that order; junction bases with no gene match: 5. CDR1 is SEHNR and CDR2 is FQNEAQ in the germline V gene (reference sequence). This CDR3 is 13 amino acids long. Here the CDR3 reads CASRGDRGYEQYF. The CDR3 nucleotides read TGTGCCAGCAGAGGAGACAGGGGTTACGAGCAGTACTTC.

The genes are TRBV12-3 or TRBV12-4 and TRBJ2-6; D is uncertain. The CDR3 is 19 residues long. V lost 5 bases and J 0 bases, leaving 20 bases between the germline ends. CDR3 nucleotides: TGTGCCAGCAGTCGCACCTGGACGGACGCTTTCTCTGGGGCCAACGTCCTGACTTTC. Translating it yields CASSRTWTDAFSGANVLTF.

This clonotype was observed a handful of times. Being one base from a much bigger clone, this may be a read error. V is TRBV20-1 and J is TRBJ2-3; TRBD1 aligns across 8 bases. This CDR3 is built from 17 residues. Germline assignment: CDR1 DFQATT and CDR2 SNEGSKA (reference sequence). CDR3 protein: CCARDWRQGYLTDTQYF. In DNA, the CDR3 is TGCTGTGCTAGAGATTGGAGACAGGGGTACCTCACAGATACGCAGTATTTT.

In its sample, this clonotype was seen many times. The V call is TRBV20-1, the J call TRBJ2-7; unclear D gene. V lost 0 bases, J lost 4 bases, and 7 bases lay in between. This CDR3 region has 12 residues. CDR1 and CDR2 from the germline V gene are DFQATT and SNEGSKA (reference sequence). The CDR3 sequence is CSARDVFYEQYF. CDR3 DNA: TGCAGTGCTAGAGATGTTTTTTACGAGCAGTACTTC.

In its sample, this clonotype was seen many times. The chain joins TRBV27 to TRBJ2-7; 10 bases match TRBD2. This CDR3 is built from 15 residues. Germline V gene data show CDR1 as MNHEY and CDR2 as SMNVEV (reference sequence). J gave up 5 bases and V 4 bases, and 8 bases lay outside the gene matches. CDR3 bases: TGTGCCAGCAGTTCCATAGCGGGGGGCGTCCACGAGCAGTACTTC. Residues: CASSSIAGGVHEQYF.

This clonotype was recorded many times. The rearrangement joins TRBV7-9 to TRBJ2-7, with 9 bases lining up with TRBD1. J gave up 4 bases and V 9 bases, and 10 bases lay outside the gene matches. CDR3 length equals 14 residues. CDR1 is SEHNR, CDR2 FQNEAQ, per germline (reference sequence). CDR3 loop: CASTTGGAGYEQYF. In nucleotides, the CDR3 is TGTGCCAGTACTACAGGGGGCGCAGGATACGAGCAGTACTTC. The variable domain in full, with the rest retrieved from reference TRBV7-9 and TRBJ2-7, is DTGVSQNPRHKITKRGQNVTFRCDPISEHNRLYWYRQTLGQGPEFLTYFQNEAQLEKSRLLSDRFSAERPKGSFSTLEIQRTEQGDSAMYLCASTTGGAGYEQYFGPGTRLTVT.

This clonotype was counted a few times. This chain connects TRBV9 to TRBJ2-7; TRBD2 matches 10 bases. The CDR3 runs to 15 residues. The V segment lost 3 bases and the J segment 1 base; nucleotides outside the gene matches: 4. CDR1 SGDLS and CDR2 YYNGEE come from the germline V gene. CDR3 in amino acids: CASSEGLARSYEQYF. DNA of the CDR3: TGTGCCAGCAGCGAGGGACTAGCGAGGTCCTACGAGCAGTACTTC. Full variable domain (missing parts from reference TRBV9 and TRBJ2-7): DSGVTQTPKHLITATGQRVTLRCSPRSGDLSVYWYQQSLDQGLQFLIQYYNGEERAKGNILERFSAQQFPDLHSELNLSSLELGDSALYFCASSEGLARSYEQYFGPGTRLTVT.

At least ten counts were recorded for this clonotype. The V call is TRBV20-1, the J call TRBJ2-7; TRBD1 agrees at 8 bases. Germline CDR1 is DFQATT and CDR2 is SNEGSKA (reference sequence). Trimming took 3 bases from V and 0 from J; bases not matched to a gene: 4. The CDR3 totals 14 residues. The CDR3 region is CSASPTGGSYEQYF. The CDR3 region has the DNA TGCAGTGCTAGCCCTACAGGGGGCTCCTACGAGCAGTACTTC.

This clonotype was picked up a small number of times. The chain links TRBV7-8 to TRBJ2-3; D perhaps matches TRBD1 (6 bases). CDR1 is SGHVS and CDR2 is FQNEAQ in the germline V gene. The V gene lost 3 bases and the J gene lost 2 bases, with 24 bases spanning the gap. The CDR3 length is 19 residues. The CDR3 DNA reads as TGTGCCAGCAGCTTCCTGACAGGCCTAACAAGCCTTATCACAGATACGCAGTATTTT. Protein: CASSFLTGLTSLITDTQYF.

This clonotype has a single count. This could be a read error, since a much larger clone is one nucleotide away. Since no conserved phenylalanine or tryptophan closes the CDR3, a read error is the likely cause. The V call is TRBV20-1, the J call TRBJ2-7, with 14 positions matching TRBD2. There are 18 residues in the CDR3. CDR1 is DFQATT, CDR2 SNEGSKA, per germline (reference sequence). J was trimmed by 6 bases and V by 3 bases; bases with no gene match: 16. The CDR3 reads CSASQTSGRAKLSLEQYL. The CDR3 DNA reads TGCAGTGCTAGCCAGACTAGCGGGAGGGCCAAACTCTCTCTCGAGCAGTACCTC.

This clonotype appeared many times. This chain joins TRBV28 and TRBJ2-1; a possible D gene is TRBD2 (5 bases). V was cut by 3 bases and J by 8 bases, with 11 bases left in between. CDR3 length equals 13 residues. Germline CDR1 reads MDHEN; CDR2 reads SYDVKM. CDR3 loop: CASSFTVEDEQFF. The CDR3 coding sequence is TGTGCCAGCAGTTTTACGGTGGAGGATGAGCAGTTCTTC.

This clonotype was found a few times. The chain recombines TRBV28 with TRBJ2-7; D is possibly TRBD1 (5 bases). Trimming removed 7 bases from V and 3 bases from J, with 10 bases in between. The CDR3 totals 12 residues. The germline gives CDR1 MDHEN, CDR2 SYDVKM. CDR3 loop: CASTNRNYEQYF. CDR3 nucleotide sequence: TGTGCCAGCACTAACAGGAACTACGAGCAGTACTTC.

Many counts were recorded for this clonotype. The chain joins TRBV20-1 to TRBJ2-3; D may be TRBD1 or TRBD2 (5 bases each). Germline V gene sequence: CDR1 DFQATT, CDR2 SNEGSKA (reference sequence). The CDR3 loop spans 16 amino acids. The V end was cut by 1 base, the J end by 0 bases, with 14 bases between. The CDR3, as DNA: TGCAGTGCTAGAGCTGACGGGACCCCGAGCACAGATACGCAGTATTTT. Translating it yields CSARADGTPSTDTQYF.

This clonotype was detected many times. This rearrangement joins TRBV6-5 to TRBJ2-1; D gene ambiguous. Germline V lookup: CDR1 MNHEY, CDR2 SVGAGI. Trimming pared 2 bases from V and 8 bases from J, leaving 10 bases between. The CDR3 runs to 13 residues. The CDR3 nucleotides read TGTGCCAGCAGTTACCCGAACCGGGATGAGCAGTTCTTC. Its protein is CASSYPNRDEQFF.

Concerning this clonotype: With a much larger clone just one base away, this may be a read error. This rearrangement joins TRBV12-3 or TRBV12-4 to TRBJ2-1; 9 positions match TRBD2. The CDR3 consists of 16 residues. J lost 5 bases, V lost 4 bases, and 9 bases had no gene match. The CDR3 sequence: CASSCVAGALDNEQFF. CDR3 in DNA: TGTGCCAGCAGTTGTGTAGCGGGAGCCCTTGACAATGAGCAGTTCTTC.

This clonotype was counted many times. J is TRBJ2-3 and V is TRBV7-9; D call uncertain. This CDR3 comprises 14 residues. V was clipped by 3 bases and J by 2 bases, with 9 bases between them. Germline V lookup: CDR1 SEHNR, CDR2 FQNEAQ (reference sequence). The CDR3 sequence: CASSFLADTDTQYF. CDR3 coding DNA: TGTGCCAGCAGCTTCTTGGCCGACACAGATACGCAGTATTTT.